One and the same sample provided the 5 T cell receptor beta chains below, sequenced in a study of T cells expressing NK-cell markers. After re-calling the 5' RACE reads, TCRdb lists one entry per CDR3 protein, DNA absent. The record lists about 550,000 distinct CDR3 sequences, of which the ten most abundant hold approximately 3.6%. Sequenced input: blood T cells: a sorted CD56 or NKG2C T cell subset, CD4+ or CD8+ T cells, or bulk PBMC T cells (not recorded which). The origin of the receptors is a man between 18 and 29 years old in good health.

The chain combines TRBV9 with TRBJ2-1; with no DNA, the TCRdb D assignment of TRBD1 cannot be verified. This CDR3 has 13 residues. Germline loops: CDR1 SGDLS, CDR2 YYNGEE. The CDR3 sequence: CASRGTENNEQFF.

CDR3 protein: CASSTGTSGLTQYF. The chain has TRBV27 and TRBJ2-3; the D call from TCRdb, TRBD2, cannot be confirmed without DNA. The V gene's germline CDR1 is MNHEY and CDR2 SMNVEV (reference sequence). This CDR3 region has 14 residues.

The chain is built from TRBV14 and TRBJ1-1; without DNA, the TCRdb call of TRBD1 cannot be checked. Germline V gene data show CDR1 as SGHDN and CDR2 as FVKESK. The CDR3 contains 16 residues. CDR3 region: CASSQDSRGRRTEAFF.

The rearrangement joins TRBV7-2 to TRBJ2-7; the D call from TCRdb, TRBD1, cannot be confirmed without DNA. Germline-derived CDR1 and CDR2 are SGHTA and FQGNSA. CDR3 length: 13 residues. This CDR3 is CASRRDRSGEQYF.

The chain has TRBV7-2 and TRBJ1-3; TCRdb's D call, TRBD1, is unchecked because there is no DNA. CDR3 length equals 13 residues. CDR1 is SGHTA, CDR2 FQGNSA, per germline. The CDR3 is CASTGGSGNTIYF.